This entry concerns a single T cell receptor (beta chain). Antigen: not known. Sequenced by immunoSEQ multiplex PCR; TCRdb stores in-frame clones only, minus some. Of about 11,000 clones listed, approximately 80% are singletons. The sample is drawn from a study of somatic mutations in cytotoxic T cells in rheumatoid arthritis. The study, taken as a whole, reports: The top CD8+ clone topped 20% of CD8+ cells in about an eighth of the roughly 60 patients.

In germline, CDR1 is SGHNT, CDR2 YYREEE (reference sequence). The CDR3 is 13 residues long. V was pared by 4 bases and J by 6 bases, with 5 bases of the junction left unmatched. The sequenced material came from CD8+ T cells sorted from blood. The origin of this receptor is a woman aged 60 to 75 with rheumatoid arthritis. The V and J genes are TRBV5-4 and TRBJ1-2, with 8 bases matching TRBD1. Here the CDR3 DNA reads TGTGCCAGCAGCCCGGGACAGGTCGATGGCTACACCTTC. It specifies CASSPGQVDGYTF.